These 11 T cell receptor beta chains came from one sample sequenced in a study of cytomegalovirus exposure and HLA in healthy donors. In the PCR, 60 Vbeta and 13 Jbeta primers were used. Produced via immunoSEQ multiplex PCR; TCRdb's table is partial and in-frame only. The table has around 150,000 clones, about 60% seen once. Sequenced input: PBMCs. The receptors stem from a woman aged 55 to 70 in good health and CMV-seropositive.

There are a few counts of this clone. This chain joins TRBV6-5 and TRBJ2-1; 8 bases agree with TRBD2. V was clipped by 2 bases and J by 7 bases; unmatched bases: 4. Looked up from germline, CDR1 is MNHEY and CDR2 is SVGAGI. CDR3 size: 14 residues. CDR3 coding DNA: TGTGCCAGCAGTTACGTCGCGGGAGGTAATGAGCAGTTCTTC. It yields the protein CASSYVAGGNEQFF.

Worth noting for this clone: Relative to the germline gene, one junction end is altered; a read error may explain this. The chain employs TRBV6-5 and TRBJ1-1; no clear D gene. This CDR3 is 15 amino acids long. CDR1 is MNHEY, CDR2 SVGAGI, per germline. Written as DNA, the CDR3 is TGTGCCAGCAGCATCGACGGGTCTAGGAACGCTGAAGCTTTCTTT. It yields the protein CASSIDGSRNAEAFF.

The rearrangement joins TRBV28 to TRBJ2-3; 7 nucleotides align to TRBD2. The J segment lost 2 bases and the V segment lost 2 bases, leaving 1 base of the junction unmatched. Germline V CDR1 and CDR2: MDHEN, SYDVKM. There are 14 residues in the CDR3. CDR3 coding DNA: TGTGCCAGCAGTTTAGCGGGAGACACAGATACGCAGTATTTT. This sequence encodes CASSLAGDTDTQYF.

This clone was counted only a few times. V gene TRBV29-1 combines with J gene TRBJ1-2; weak D call: TRBD1 (6 bases). Germline lookup yields CDR1 SQVTM and CDR2 ANQGSEA. Trimming took 4 bases from V and 2 from J, leaving 20 bases between them. The CDR3 spans 16 residues. DNA of the CDR3: TGCAGCGTTGGTCCACTCCCGGGGGGGCGAAACTATGGCTACACCTTC. It codes for CSVGPLPGGRNYGYTF.

The count of this clone is one. In DNA form, the CDR3 reads TGTGCCAGCAGTCGAACCCGGGACAGGGTCGAGACCCAGTACTTC. This sequence encodes CASSRTRDRVETQYF. The chain recombines TRBV7-2 with TRBJ2-5; 9 bases map to TRBD1. Germline values: CDR1 SGHTA, CDR2 FQGNSA. Trimming cost V 6 bases and J 5 bases; bases outside gene matches: 10. This CDR3 has 15 residues.

CDR3 region: CASSLDSGETQYF. The CDR3 DNA is TGTGCCAGCAGCTTAGACAGTGGAGAGACCCAGTACTTC. The chain uses TRBV7-7 and TRBJ2-5; D remains unclear. The germline V gene has CDR1 SSHAT and CDR2 FNYEAQ (reference sequence). V was pared by 1 base and J by 4 bases, with 7 bases between. The CDR3 consists of 13 residues.

The chain carries TRBV18 and TRBJ2-1, with 8 bases identical to TRBD2. This CDR3 is 16 amino acids long. V dropped 4 bases and J dropped 10; count of bases not matched to a gene: 15. The germline gives CDR1 KGHSH, CDR2 LQKENI. This chain's CDR3 is CASSQSSSGTGKEQFF. The DNA of the CDR3 is TGTGCCAGCTCACAGTCCAGTAGCGGGACCGGAAAGGAGCAGTTCTTC.

The CDR3 loop reads CASSQAGLAVETQYF. CDR3 DNA: TGTGCCAGCAGCCAAGCAGGCTTAGCGGTAGAGACCCAGTACTTC. V usage is TRBV14 and J usage is TRBJ2-5; the D gene is possibly TRBD2 (6 bases). The CDR3 consists of 15 residues. Germline CDR1 and CDR2: SGHDN and FVKESK. Trimming removed 1 base at V and 4 bases at J, with 13 bases between.

This chain uses TRBV28 with TRBJ1-1; D might be TRBD1 (5 bases). This CDR3 contains 14 residues. Germline assignment: CDR1 MDHEN and CDR2 SYDVKM. Trimming stripped 2 bases from V and 7 bases from J, with 14 bases between. The CDR3, as DNA: TGTGCCAGCAGTTTAGGGCAGGGTACAGATGAAGCTTTCTTT. Its protein is CASSLGQGTDEAFF. Full variable domain (rest looked up from reference TRBV28 and TRBJ1-1): DVKVTQSSRYLVKRTGEKVFLECVQDMDHENMFWYRQDPGLGLRLIYFSYDVKMKEKGDIPEGYSVSREKKERFSLILESASTNQTSMYLCASSLGQGTDEAFFGQGTRLTVV.

V and J are TRBV28 and TRBJ2-2, with 12 positions matching TRBD2. Germline V lookup: CDR1 MDHEN, CDR2 SYDVKM. This CDR3 contains 14 residues. With 8 bases clipped from V and 6 bases from J, the junction kept 4 bases outside the gene matches. The CDR3 here is CASATSGRSGELFF. DNA of the CDR3: TGTGCCAGCGCCACTAGCGGGAGGTCCGGGGAGCTGTTTTTT.

V gene TRBV6-6 combines with J gene TRBJ1-1; TRBD1 agrees at 9 bases. V lost 6 bases to trimming and J lost 3 bases; unmatched junction nucleotides: 8. Germline CDR1 reads MNHNY; CDR2 reads SVGAGI (reference sequence). CDR3 length equals 15 residues. CDR3 sequence (DNA): TGTGCCAGCAGCCCGGGACAGGGCGCGCACACTGAAGCTTTCTTT. This gives the protein CASSPGQGAHTEAFF.